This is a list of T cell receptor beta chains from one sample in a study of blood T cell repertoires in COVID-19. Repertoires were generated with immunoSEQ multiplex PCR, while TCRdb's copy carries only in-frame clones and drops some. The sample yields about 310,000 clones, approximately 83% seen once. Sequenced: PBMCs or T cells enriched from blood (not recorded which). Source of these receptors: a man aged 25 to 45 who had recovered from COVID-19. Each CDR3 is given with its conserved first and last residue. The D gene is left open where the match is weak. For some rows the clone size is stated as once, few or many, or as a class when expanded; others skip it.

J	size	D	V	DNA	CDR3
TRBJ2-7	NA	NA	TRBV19	TGTGCCAGTAGTAGGGTAGGGGCCTACGAGCAGTACTTC	CASSRVGAYEQYF
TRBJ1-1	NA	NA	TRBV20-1	TGCAGTGCTAGCCAGAACACTGAAGCTTTCTTT	CSASQNTEAFF
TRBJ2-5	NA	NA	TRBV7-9	TGTGCCAGCAGCTTAGTGGGGCAGGGGGACTTCCAAGAGACCCAGTACTTC	CASSLVGQGDFQETQYF
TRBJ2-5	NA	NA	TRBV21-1	TGTGCCAGCAGCAAAGGAGGGCCGGAGACCCAGTACTTC	CASSKGGPETQYF
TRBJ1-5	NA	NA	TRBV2	TGTGCCAGCAGTGAAGCTCGGGGAAATCAGCCCCAGCATTTT	CASSEARGNQPQHF
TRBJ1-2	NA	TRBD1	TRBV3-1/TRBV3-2	TGTGCCAGCAGCCGACAGGGGGTGGGCTACACCTTC	CASSRQGVGYTF
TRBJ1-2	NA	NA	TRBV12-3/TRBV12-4	TGTGCCAGCAGTTTAACAAGTAGGGGAGGCTACACCTTC	CASSLTSRGGYTF
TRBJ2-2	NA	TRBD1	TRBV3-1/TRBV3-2	TGTGCCAGCATGGGACAGACGAACACCGGGGAGCTGTTTTTT	CASMGQTNTGELFF
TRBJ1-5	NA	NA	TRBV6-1	TGTGCCAGCAGTGAGACTTTAGGCCAGCCCCAGCATTTT	CASSETLGQPQHF
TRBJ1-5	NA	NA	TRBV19	TGTGCCAGTAGTATAGATCTGGAGAATCAGCCCCAGCATTTT	CASSIDLENQPQHF
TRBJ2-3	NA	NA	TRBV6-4	TGTGCCAGCAGTAGGGATCGGGGGACAGATACGCAGTATTTT	CASSRDRGTDTQYF
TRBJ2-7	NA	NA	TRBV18	TGTGCCAGCTCACAGGGGGACCAAACCCTCTACGAGCAGTACTTC	CASSQGDQTLYEQYF
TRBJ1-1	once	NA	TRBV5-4	TGTGCCAGCAGGTCGCCGCGAATGAACACTGAAGCTTTCTTT	CASRSPRMNTEAFF
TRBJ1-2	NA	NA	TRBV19	TGTGCCAGTAGTATCTCCAACAGAGACTATGGCTACACCTTC	CASSISNRDYGYTF
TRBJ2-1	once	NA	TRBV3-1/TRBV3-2	TGTGCCAGCAGCCCCGGGAAGAACTCCTACAATGAGCAGTTCTTC	CASSPGKNSYNEQFF
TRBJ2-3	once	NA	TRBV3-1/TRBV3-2	TGTGCCAGCAGCCAAGAGTTGGTCAGAGGCCCAGATACGCAGTATTTT	CASSQELVRGPDTQYF
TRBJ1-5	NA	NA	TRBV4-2	TGTGCCAGCAGCCAAGTATCACAAGCGGGAGGCGCAGGTCAGCCCCAGCATTTT	CASSQVSQAGGAGQPQHF
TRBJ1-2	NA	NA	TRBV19	TGTGCCAGTAGTATAACCGGGACACCTAACTATGGCTACACCTTC	CASSITGTPNYGYTF
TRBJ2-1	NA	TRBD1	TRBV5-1	TGCGCCAGCAGCCTGGGACAGTTTGAGCAGTTCTTC	CASSLGQFEQFF
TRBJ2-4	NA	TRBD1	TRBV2	TGTGCCAGCGGCGGACAGGGGTCGGGGGACATTCAGTACTTC	CASGGQGSGDIQYF
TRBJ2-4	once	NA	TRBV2	TGTGCCAGCAGCCGGGAACTTTTAGCCAAAAACATTCAGTACTTC	CASSRELLAKNIQYF
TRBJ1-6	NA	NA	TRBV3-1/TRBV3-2	TGTGCCAGCAGCCGCAAGAGCTCCTATAATTCACCCCTCCACTTT	CASSRKSSYNSPLHF
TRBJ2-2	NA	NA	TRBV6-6	TGTGCCAGCAGTCTACTACAGGTGTTTGACACCGGGGAGCTGTTTTTT	CASSLLQVFDTGELFF
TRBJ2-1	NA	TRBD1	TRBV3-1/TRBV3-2	TGTGCCAGCAGCCGTGCGGGACAGGGGTTCTTGGGTGAGCAGTTCTTC	CASSRAGQGFLGEQFF
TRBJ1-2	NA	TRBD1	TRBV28	TGTGCCAGCAGCACGGGACAGCTCTATGGCTACACCTTC	CASSTGQLYGYTF
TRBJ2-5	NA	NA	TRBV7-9	TGTGCCAGCACCCTCGAGACAGGAATTGGGACCCAGTACTTC	CASTLETGIGTQYF
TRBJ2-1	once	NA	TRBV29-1	TGCAGCGTTGAATCCCAGGCCAATGAGCAGTTCTTC	CSVESQANEQFF